This entry lists 15 T cell receptor beta chains sequenced from one sample in a study of radiation and T cells in renal cell carcinoma. Measured with immunoSEQ multiplex PCR; TCRdb has only the in-frame clones, and not every one. The sample consists of some 150,000 clones, around 78% of them appearing once. Time point defined: baseline pretreatment blood. This sample's treatment: 15 Gy SBRT to primary tumor, nephrectomy 4 weeks later. The sample consisted of blood, taken from a patient whose treatment included radiotherapy and nephrectomy. The receptors were gathered from a woman aged 45-60 years with renal cell carcinoma.

The J gene is TRBJ2-1, the V gene TRBV9; D possibly uses TRBD1 or TRBD2 (5 bases each). Germline V gives CDR1 SGDLS, CDR2 YYNGEE. Trimming cost V 3 bases and J 2 bases, with 18 bases left between them. This CDR3 contains 17 residues. The CDR3 bases are TGTGCCAGCAGCGGCCCGGGACCCGTCGGACCCTACAATGAGCAGTTCTTC. As protein: CASSGPGPVGPYNEQFF. The complete variable domain, with remaining parts taken from reference TRBV9 and TRBJ2-1, reads DSGVTQTPKHLITATGQRVTLRCSPRSGDLSVYWYQQSLDQGLQFLIQYYNGEERAKGNILERFSAQQFPDLHSELNLSSLELGDSALYFCASSGPGPVGPYNEQFFGPGTRLTVL.

This chain links TRBV4-1 with TRBJ2-7; 8 bases agree with TRBD1. This CDR3 contains 15 residues. Germline assignment: CDR1 MGHRA and CDR2 YSYEKL. The trim removed 3 bases at V and 0 bases at J, leaving 4 bases unmatched. This chain's CDR3 is CASSQRGTGSYEQYF. The CDR3 DNA reads TGCGCCAGCAGCCAGAGAGGGACAGGCTCCTACGAGCAGTACTTC.

The rearrangement joins TRBV5-6 to TRBJ2-1; TRBD2 is a possible D gene (5 bases). CDR1 and CDR2 (germline): SGHDT, YYEEEE. V was cut by 4 bases and J by 5 bases, with 7 bases left in between. This CDR3 is built from 12 residues. The CDR3 here is CASSPRDNEQFF. The CDR3, as DNA: TGTGCCAGCAGCCCGAGGGACAATGAGCAGTTCTTC.

The V gene is TRBV7-2, the J gene TRBJ1-3, with a possible D match to TRBD1 (5 bases). With 10 bases removed from V and 2 bases from J, the gap between germline ends came to 12 bases. Germline CDR1 is SGHTA and CDR2 is FQGNSA. The length of the CDR3 is 13 residues. In DNA, the CDR3 is TGTGCCACCCGCAGGGAGACTGGAAACACCATATATTTT. Amino acids: CATRRETGNTIYF. Together with reference TRBV7-2 and TRBJ1-3, the CDR3 gives the full variable domain: GAGVSQSPSNKVTEKGKDVELRCDPISGHTALYWYRQSLGQGLEFLIYFQGNSAPDKSGLPSDRFSAERTGGSVSTLTIQRTQQEDSAVYLCATRRETGNTIYFGEGSWLTVV.

This clone appeared a single time. The chain recombines TRBV4-2 with TRBJ2-1, with TRBD2 matching 14 bases. The V gene end was trimmed by 2 bases and the J gene end by 8 bases; junction bases not matched to a gene: 8. The CDR3 is 17 amino acids. Germline loops: CDR1 LGHNA, CDR2 YNFKEQ. CDR3 sequence reads: CASSQRGTSGRGDEQFF. The CDR3 DNA reads TGTGCCAGCAGCCAACGCGGGACTAGCGGGAGAGGGGATGAGCAGTTCTTC.

The rearrangement uses TRBV10-1 and TRBJ2-1; 10 bases are shared with TRBD2. CDR3 length equals 16 residues. V shed 6 bases, J shed 4 bases, and the junction held 9 bases outside the gene matches. In germline, CDR1 is WNHNN, CDR2 SYGVQD (reference sequence). The CDR3 is CASSDVSAGGYNEQFF. The CDR3 DNA sequence: TGCGCCAGCAGCGACGTGTCAGCGGGAGGGTACAATGAGCAGTTCTTC.

This clone appeared once. This sequence joins TRBV15 and TRBJ2-5; 8 nucleotides align to TRBD1. With 5 bases clipped from V and 4 bases from J, the junction kept 12 bases outside the gene matches. Per the germline V gene, CDR1 is LNHNV and CDR2 is YYDKDF (reference sequence). This CDR3 is built from 16 residues. CDR3 sequence (DNA): TGTGCCACCAGCGACCCGGGGCAGGGGGCCCCAGAGACCCAGTACTTC. Residues: CATSDPGQGAPETQYF. The variable domain in full, with the rest retrieved from reference TRBV15 and TRBJ2-5, is DAMVIQNPRYQVTQFGKPVTLSCSQTLNHNVMYWYQQKSSQAPKLLFHYYDKDFNNEADTPDNFQSRRPNTSFCFLDIRSPGLGDTAMYLCATSDPGQGAPETQYFGPGTRLLVL.

The gene calls are TRBV30 and TRBJ1-3; D is uncertain. With 6 bases removed from V and 0 bases from J, the gap between germline ends came to 12 bases. Germline CDR1 GTSNPN, CDR2 SVGIG (reference sequence). This CDR3 has 14 amino acids. The CDR3 is CACPRGPSGNTIYF. CDR3 nucleotide sequence: TGTGCCTGCCCCAGAGGACCCTCTGGAAACACCATATATTTT.

The chain has TRBV5-8 and TRBJ2-3; D is unresolved. Per germline, CDR1 SGHTS and CDR2 YDEGEE. The germline V and J ends were trimmed by 3 bases and 0 bases, with 2 bases remaining between them. The CDR3 length is 12 residues. In DNA, the CDR3 is TGTGCCAGCAGCTCTAGCACAGATACGCAGTATTTT. Translation: CASSSSTDTQYF.

This sequence joins TRBV5-1 and TRBJ1-3, with D unclear. Trimming took off 6 bases at V and 2 bases at J, with 12 bases between the two ends. The CDR3 consists of 14 residues. Germline V CDR1 and CDR2: SGHRS, YFSETQ. The CDR3 region is CASTVGIAGNTIYF. As DNA, the CDR3 is TGCGCCAGCACGGTGGGAATCGCTGGAAACACCATATATTTT.

The chain combines TRBV2 with TRBJ1-2, with TRBD1 matching 9 bases. With 6 bases clipped from V and 4 bases from J, the junction kept 9 bases outside the gene matches. This CDR3 region has 15 residues. Per germline, CDR1 SNHLY and CDR2 FYNNEI. The CDR3 spells CASRRDRAIGYGYTF. The DNA of the CDR3 is TGTGCCAGCAGAAGGGACAGGGCGATTGGCTATGGCTACACCTTC. The complete variable domain, with remaining parts taken from reference TRBV2 and TRBJ1-2, reads EPEVTQTPSHQVTQMGQEVILRCVPISNHLYFYWYRQILGQKVEFLVSFYNNEISEKSEIFDDQFSVERPDGSNFTLKIRSTKLEDSAMYFCASRRDRAIGYGYTFGSGTRLTVV.

The V call is TRBV9, the J call TRBJ2-2, with D perhaps matching TRBD2 (6 bases). Germline V gives CDR1 SGDLS, CDR2 YYNGEE. Between the trimmed V and J ends, which lost 4 bases and 5 bases, there was a span of 9 bases. The CDR3 sequence is 13 residues long. CDR3 amino acids: CASSSRDTGELFF. The DNA of the CDR3 is TGTGCCAGCAGCTCGCGGGATACCGGGGAGCTGTTTTTT.

This clone was recorded once. V is TRBV5-6 and J is TRBJ1-3; a possible D gene is TRBD1 (6 bases). In germline, CDR1 is SGHDT, CDR2 YYEEEE. The CDR3 has 13 amino acids. Trimming removed 4 bases at V and 2 bases at J, with 7 bases between. The CDR3 loop is CASSGDTGNTIYF. CDR3 bases: TGTGCCAGCAGCGGGGACACTGGAAACACCATATATTTT. The full variable domain, in which reference TRBV5-6 and TRBJ1-3 provide the parts outside the CDR3, is DAGVTQSPTHLIKTRGQQVTLRCSPKSGHDTVSWYQQALGQGPQFIFQYYEEEERQRGNFPDRFSGHQFPNYSSELNVNALLLGDSALYLCASSGDTGNTIYFGEGSWLTVV.

This sequence joins TRBV6-6 and TRBJ1-2; 7 positions match TRBD1. This CDR3 spans 12 amino acids. V was pared by 5 bases and J by 7 bases, with 4 bases of the junction left unmatched. CDR1 and CDR2 from the germline V gene are MNHNY and SVGAGI (reference sequence). CDR3 sequence reads: CASSRQGSGYTF. In nucleotides, the CDR3 is TGTGCCAGCAGTAGACAGGGCAGTGGCTACACCTTC.

The rearrangement uses TRBV30 and TRBJ1-5; TRBD1 matches at 9 bases. CDR1 and CDR2 (germline): GTSNPN, SVGIG (reference sequence). After removal of 3 bases from V and 0 bases from J, the junction contained 6 bases not matched to a gene. This CDR3 comprises 16 residues. The CDR3 sequence: CAWRTGGGDSNQPQHF. The CDR3 DNA sequence: TGTGCCTGGAGGACAGGGGGAGGTGATAGCAATCAGCCCCAGCATTTT.